Shown below are 24 T cell receptor beta chains from a single sample sequenced in a study of shared clonotypes between healthy human individuals. The assay was immunoSEQ multiplex PCR, and TCRdb's table has in-frame clones only and misses some. Of around 560,000 clones listed, roughly 95% are singletons. Naive-designated CD8 cells lacked CD45RO, were positively enriched for CCR7, and omitted terminally differentiated effector memory CD45RA+ cells. Specimen: naive CD8+ T cells sorted from blood. The receptor source for this set is a woman aged 30 to 39 in good health.

J is TRBJ2-1 and V is TRBV7-9, with 7 bases lining up with TRBD2. Germline V lookup: CDR1 SEHNR, CDR2 FQNEAQ (reference sequence). After removal of 4 bases from V and 6 bases from J, the junction contained 12 bases not matched to a gene. The CDR3 has 16 residues. The CDR3 DNA reads TGTGCCAGCAGCTCCTTAACTAGCGCGAGGGGCAATGAGCAGTTCTTC. It specifies CASSSLTSARGNEQFF.

The CDR3 coding sequence is TGTGCCTGGAGTGCAACAGGGTTGGAGCAGTACTTC. Encoded protein: CAWSATGLEQYF. The rearrangement links TRBV30 to TRBJ2-7, with D tentatively TRBD1 (6 bases). The CDR3 sequence is 12 residues long. In germline, CDR1 is GTSNPN, CDR2 SVGIG (reference sequence). V was pared by 1 base and J by 7 bases, with 11 bases between.

This sequence joins TRBV5-6 and TRBJ2-1, with 7 bases aligning to TRBD1. CDR1 and CDR2 (germline): SGHDT, YYEEEE. The ends lost 1 base at V and 2 bases at J; junction bases unmatched: 6. The CDR3 has 16 amino acids. The CDR3, as DNA: TGTGCCAGCAGCTTGTCGACAGGGAGCCCCTACAATGAGCAGTTCTTC. Translated, it gives CASSLSTGSPYNEQFF.

The chain links TRBV5-1 to TRBJ2-1; TRBD1 aligns across 7 bases. Germline V gene data show CDR1 as SGHRS and CDR2 as YFSETQ. V dropped 1 base and J dropped 4; count of bases not matched to a gene: 5. The CDR3 is 15 residues long. In DNA, the CDR3 is TGCGCCAGCAGCTTGATGAGGGGGCCATACAATGAGCAGTTCTTC. Amino acids: CASSLMRGPYNEQFF.

The chain uses TRBV28 and TRBJ2-1, with TRBD2 matching over 9 bases. Germline V gives CDR1 MDHEN, CDR2 SYDVKM. V shed 7 bases, J shed 0 bases, and the junction held 13 bases outside the gene matches. This CDR3 comprises 18 residues. For the CDR3, the DNA is TGTGCCAGCAACACAGGTCGTATTAGCGGGAGCTCCTACAATGAGCAGTTCTTC. Protein product: CASNTGRISGSSYNEQFF.

This chain uses TRBV19 with TRBJ2-7; TRBD2 agrees at 8 bases. Germline V gene sequence: CDR1 LNHDA, CDR2 SQIVND (reference sequence). The CDR3 consists of 15 residues. The V and J ends lost 6 bases and 2 bases, in that order; junction bases with no gene match: 9. The CDR3 DNA follows: TGTGCCAGTAGCGGGAGGGCAGTGGCACCCTACGAGCAGTACTTC. It specifies CASSGRAVAPYEQYF.

The chain has TRBV7-3 and TRBJ2-7, with 8 bases lining up with TRBD1. The CDR3 is 14 residues long. The germline V gene has CDR1 SGHTA and CDR2 FQGTGA. The V gene end was trimmed by 4 bases and the J gene end by 3 bases; junction bases not matched to a gene: 5. CDR3 region: CASSYDRGSYEQYF. Written as DNA, the CDR3 is TGTGCCAGCAGCTACGACAGGGGTAGCTACGAGCAGTACTTC.

The chain carries TRBV6-5 and TRBJ2-2, with a tentative D call TRBD1 (6 bases). Looked up from germline, CDR1 is MNHEY and CDR2 is SVGAGI. Trimming cost V 5 bases and J 1 base, with 11 bases left between them. The CDR3 consists of 15 residues. DNA of the CDR3: TGTGCCAGCAGTACACAGGGTTTGAACACCGGGGAGCTGTTTTTT. Translation gives CASSTQGLNTGELFF.

This clone was seen only a few times. The chain couples TRBV10-3 to TRBJ2-2, with no clear D. The V end was cut by 3 bases, the J end by 4 bases, with 9 bases between. Germline-derived CDR1 and CDR2 are ENHRY and SYGVKD. The CDR3 extends over 14 amino acids. CDR3 loop: CAISDASLTGELFF. As DNA, the CDR3 is TGTGCCATCAGTGATGCTAGTCTCACCGGGGAGCTGTTTTTT.

The J gene is TRBJ1-5, the V gene TRBV2; D is unresolved. V was clipped by 4 bases and J by 2 bases, with 12 bases between them. Germline lookup yields CDR1 SNHLY and CDR2 FYNNEI. This CDR3 contains 15 residues. The CDR3 DNA reads as TGTGCCAGCAGTGGCGGGGTTAGCGGCAATCAGCCCCAGCATTTT. Translating gives CASSGGVSGNQPQHF.

This clone was observed a single time. CDR3 residues: CAWSPPGAGNTIYF. In nucleotides, the CDR3 is TGTGCCTGGAGTCCTCCGGGCGCCGGAAACACCATATATTTT. The genes are TRBV30 and TRBJ1-3; D uncertain. V shed 2 bases and J shed 4 bases, with 12 bases lying between them. This CDR3 region has 14 residues. Germline V gives CDR1 GTSNPN, CDR2 SVGIG (reference sequence).

This clone was observed once. The chain couples TRBV4-2 to TRBJ2-7; 12 bases match TRBD2. CDR3 length: 16 residues. After removal of 5 bases from V and 2 bases from J, the junction contained 7 bases not matched to a gene. Germline-derived CDR1 and CDR2 are LGHNA and YNFKEQ. CDR3 protein: CASSAELAGGAYEQYF. The DNA of the CDR3 is TGTGCCAGCAGCGCCGAACTAGCGGGAGGCGCCTACGAGCAGTACTTC.

The chain recombines TRBV7-6 with TRBJ2-7; TRBD2 might be the D (6 bases). Germline assignment: CDR1 SGHVS and CDR2 FNYEAQ. The CDR3 is 14 residues long. V gave up 5 bases and J gave up 6 bases, with 17 bases separating them. CDR3 sequence: CASSPGLHVLEQYF. CDR3 nucleotides: TGTGCCAGCAGCCCGGGACTTCACGTTCTCGAGCAGTACTTC.

The rearrangement uses TRBV11-2 and TRBJ2-7; D is ambiguous. The V end was cut by 1 base, the J end by 2 bases, with 6 bases between. In germline, CDR1 is SGHAT, CDR2 FQNNGV. This CDR3 is built from 13 residues. CDR3 bases: TGTGCCAGCAGCTTAGCGATTGCCTACGAGCAGTACTTC. It specifies CASSLAIAYEQYF.

The chain combines TRBV29-1 with TRBJ2-3; 7 bases map to TRBD2. CDR1 is SQVTM and CDR2 is ANQGSEA in the germline V gene. The CDR3 covers 15 residues. Trimming cost V 6 bases and J 4 bases; bases outside gene matches: 13. The chain's CDR3 is CSVSGAGVPPDTQYF. The CDR3 region has the DNA TGCAGCGTCTCCGGGGCGGGAGTACCCCCAGATACGCAGTATTTT.

This sequence joins TRBV13 and TRBJ2-7; 8 bases agree with TRBD2. V lost 5 bases, J lost 6 bases, and 9 bases stayed unmatched. The germline V gene encodes CDR1 PRHDT and CDR2 FYEKMQ (reference sequence). The CDR3 runs 14 residues. In DNA form, the CDR3 reads TGTGCCAGCAGCCCGGGACTAGAGGTCTCCGAGCAGTACTTC. Protein product: CASSPGLEVSEQYF.

J is TRBJ2-7 and V is TRBV9; D is undetermined. The CDR3 has 14 residues. The V end lost 3 bases, the J end lost 1 base, and 11 bases lay between the germline ends. Germline lookup yields CDR1 SGDLS and CDR2 YYNGEE. In DNA form, the CDR3 reads TGTGCCAGCAGCGGGAGCAGGTCATCCTACGAGCAGTACTTC. This sequence encodes CASSGSRSSYEQYF.

The V gene is TRBV5-4, the J gene TRBJ2-7; TRBD2 is a possible D gene (6 bases). Germline assignment: CDR1 SGHNT and CDR2 YYREEE (reference sequence). CDR3 length equals 15 residues. V lost 9 bases, J lost 2 bases, and 21 bases lay in between. This CDR3 is CATHPGELDTYEQYF. The DNA for the CDR3 is TGTGCCACTCACCCGGGAGAGCTAGATACCTACGAGCAGTACTTC.

The chain has TRBV7-8 and TRBJ2-2; D may be TRBD2 (6 bases). Trimming removed 0 bases at V and 2 bases at J, with 10 bases between. The CDR3 has 16 residues. Looked up from germline, CDR1 is SGHVS and CDR2 is FQNEAQ. For the CDR3, the DNA is TGTGCCAGCAGCTTAGCATTTGCGGGAAACACCGGGGAGCTGTTTTTT. Translation gives CASSLAFAGNTGELFF. Full variable domain (rest looked up from reference TRBV7-8 and TRBJ2-2): GAGVSQSPRYKVAKRGQDVALRCDPISGHVSLFWYQQALGQGPEFLTYFQNEAQLDKSGLPSDRFFAERPEGSVSTLKIQRTQQEDSAVYLCASSLAFAGNTGELFFGEGSRLTVL.

This chain connects TRBV10-2 to TRBJ2-7; 9 bases line up with TRBD2. The J segment lost 7 bases and the V segment lost 7 bases, leaving 5 bases of the junction unmatched. Per the germline V gene, CDR1 is WSHSY and CDR2 is SAAADI. The CDR3 loop spans 12 amino acids. The CDR3 loop reads CASISLAGEQYF. The CDR3 bases are TGCGCCAGCATTTCGCTAGCGGGGGAGCAGTACTTC.

The CDR3 is CASTPGTDVYF. CDR3 in DNA: TGTGCCAGCACCCCGGGGACCGACGTTTACTTC. The V call is TRBV28, the J call TRBJ2-7; either TRBD1 or TRBD2 may supply D (5 bases each). The germline V gene has CDR1 MDHEN and CDR2 SYDVKM. V lost 7 bases and J lost 13, with 17 bases in between. The CDR3 sequence is 11 residues long.

This chain joins TRBV2 and TRBJ2-7; no clear D gene. The CDR3 runs to 12 residues. Trimming pared 8 bases from V and 4 bases from J, leaving 12 bases between. Germline CDR1 is SNHLY and CDR2 is FYNNEI. The CDR3 here is CASLVNGYEQYF. Written as DNA, the CDR3 is TGTGCCAGCCTGGTGAATGGATACGAGCAGTACTTC.

The chain employs TRBV27 and TRBJ2-5, with 8 bases matching TRBD1. The CDR3 is 13 residues long. With V trimmed by 8 bases and J by 3 bases, 5 bases remained unmatched. Germline loops: CDR1 MNHEY, CDR2 SMNVEV (reference sequence). CDR3 nucleotide sequence: TGTGCCAGCTTACAGGGGGGTGAAGAGACCCAGTACTTC. Protein sequence: CASLQGGEETQYF.

V is TRBV4-1 and J is TRBJ2-7; 10 bases are shared with TRBD2. This CDR3 region has 15 residues. CDR1 is MGHRA, CDR2 YSYEKL, per germline. With 1 base clipped from V and 3 bases from J, the junction kept 3 bases outside the gene matches. The CDR3 DNA sequence: TGCGCCAGCAGCCAAGTCGAGCGGGAGGGCTACGAGCAGTACTTC. Translated: CASSQVEREGYEQYF.